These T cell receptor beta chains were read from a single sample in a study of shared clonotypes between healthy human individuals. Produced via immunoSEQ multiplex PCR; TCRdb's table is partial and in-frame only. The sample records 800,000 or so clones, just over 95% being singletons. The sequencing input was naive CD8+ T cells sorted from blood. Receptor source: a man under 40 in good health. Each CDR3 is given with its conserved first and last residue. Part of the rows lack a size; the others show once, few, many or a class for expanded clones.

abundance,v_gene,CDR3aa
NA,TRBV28,CASSPPIEQSYEQYF
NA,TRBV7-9,CASRDRGAHYEQYF
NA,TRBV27,CASSQLGTGGTGELFF
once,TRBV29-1,CSVATLHRTDTQYF
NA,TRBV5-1,CASSLGLAGVKGETQYF
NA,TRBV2,CASTTGSAAFF
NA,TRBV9,CASSIRTGTGANVLTF
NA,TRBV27,CASSFLSGPSGTDTQYF
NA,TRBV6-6,CASSYAVEAFF
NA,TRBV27,CASSLSGRLEQYF
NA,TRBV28,CASSLLRGEGTDTQYF
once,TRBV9,CASSGEGWEQYF
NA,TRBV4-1,CASSQVLEVLGYTF
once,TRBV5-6,CASSLRGEETQYF
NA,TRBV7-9,CASSSPGQGLYEQYF
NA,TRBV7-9,CASSPGLVLYNIQYF
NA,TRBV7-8,CASSLVWGNEQFF
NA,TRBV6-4,CASSDAGDTQYF
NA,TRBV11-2,CASSLRTSGVGNTGELFF
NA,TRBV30,CAWTGSGDSPLHF
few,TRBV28,CASHKVGGGLLRETQYF
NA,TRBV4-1,CASSPTSGRSETQYF
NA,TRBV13,CASSLGTGGRGSYEQYF
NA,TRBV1,CTSSHYRVWGEEGWETQYF
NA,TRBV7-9,CASSLLQGAMNTEAFF
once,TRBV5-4,CASREGSSNYGYTF
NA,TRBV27,CASSLLGLAGGNRGDTQYF
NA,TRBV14,CASSGTGAGIGNEQFF
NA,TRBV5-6,CASSLQGPGNTIYF